This T cell receptor (beta chain) came from a study of CD8+CD57+ T cells in acquired aplastic anemia. Study-level points and caveats: Researchers reported that CD8+ Simpson's diversity was not significantly different in patients versus controls. The number of CD8+ CDR3 sequences shared by patients and controls was twenty-nine.

Sequencing was done on patients that had shown CD8+CD57+ cell expansion by flow cytometry. Patients, without exception, had severe acquired aplastic anemia. Untreated patients provided the blood samples, with no therapy given before sampling. At least ten counts were recorded for this clonotype. The target antigen is unknown. The CDR3 is 18 residues long. CDR1 and CDR2 (germline): MNHEY, SVGAGI. The V segment lost 2 bases and the J segment 0 bases; nucleotides outside the gene matches: 12. Genomic DNA served as template for TCR beta VDJ and CDR3 profiling. TCRdb analysed the reads with MiXCR anew, one entry per CDR3 protein. The table includes 260,000 or so distinct CDR3 sequences, more than 40% detected once.

The sample was sorted CD4+, CD8+, or CD8+CD57+ T cells (not recorded which) from PBMCs. The chain is built from TRBV6-5 and TRBJ1-2; 7 bases match TRBD1. The receptor's source is a human donor with aplastic anemia. CDR3 region: CASSYPRTGSPSNYGYTF. In nucleotides, the CDR3 is TGTGCCAGCAGTTACCCTAGGACAGGTTCGCCTTCTAACTATGGCTACACCTTC.